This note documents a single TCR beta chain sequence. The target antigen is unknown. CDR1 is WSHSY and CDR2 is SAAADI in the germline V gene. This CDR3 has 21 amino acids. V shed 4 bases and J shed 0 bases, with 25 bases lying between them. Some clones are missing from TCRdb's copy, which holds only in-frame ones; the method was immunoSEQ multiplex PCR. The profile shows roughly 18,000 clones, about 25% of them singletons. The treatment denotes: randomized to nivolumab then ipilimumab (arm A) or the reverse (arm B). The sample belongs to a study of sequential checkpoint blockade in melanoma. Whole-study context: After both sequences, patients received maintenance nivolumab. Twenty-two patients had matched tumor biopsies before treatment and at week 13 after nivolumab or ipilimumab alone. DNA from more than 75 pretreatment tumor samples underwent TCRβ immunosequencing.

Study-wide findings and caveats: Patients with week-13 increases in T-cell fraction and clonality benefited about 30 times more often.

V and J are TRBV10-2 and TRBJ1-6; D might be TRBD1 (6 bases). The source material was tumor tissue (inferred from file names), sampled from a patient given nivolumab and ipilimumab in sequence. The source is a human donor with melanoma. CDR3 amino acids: CASSGGGRDELYSSYNSPLHF. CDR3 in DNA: TGCGCCAGCAGTGGGGGGGGCAGGGACGAGCTATACAGCTCCTATAATTCACCCCTCCACTTT.